Following are 17 T cell receptor beta chains from one sample sequenced in a study of early stage breast cancer tumors. Repertoires were generated with immunoSEQ multiplex PCR, while TCRdb's copy carries only in-frame clones and drops some. The sample holds 9,500 to 11,000 clones; about four fifths are singletons and the top ten take around 14%. The sequenced material came from breast tumor tissue. These receptor sequences come from a person aged 70 to 80 with breast cancer.

In this sample, this clone is medium-sized. The chain joins TRBV5-6 to TRBJ2-1; TRBD2 matches 11 bases. With V trimmed by 2 bases and J by 7 bases, 11 bases remained unmatched. The CDR3 length is 17 residues. Germline V gene sequence: CDR1 SGHDT, CDR2 YYEEEE. The CDR3 spells CASSLPGLAVQDNEQFF. For the CDR3, the DNA is TGTGCCAGCAGCTTACCGGGACTAGCGGTCCAGGATAATGAGCAGTTCTTC.

The chain links TRBV19 to TRBJ2-3, with D perhaps matching TRBD2 (5 bases). CDR1 and CDR2 (germline): LNHDA, SQIVND (reference sequence). V was clipped by 5 bases and J by 0 bases, with 12 bases between them. This CDR3 has 15 residues. For the CDR3, the DNA is TGTGCCAGTAGTCCAACTAGTCTAAGCACAGATACGCAGTATTTT. Encoded protein: CASSPTSLSTDTQYF.

The rearrangement links TRBV6-5 to TRBJ2-2; a possible D gene is TRBD1 (6 bases). V shed 6 bases and J shed 5 bases, with 10 bases lying between them. The CDR3 consists of 13 residues. Germline V gene data show CDR1 as MNHEY and CDR2 as SVGAGI. The CDR3 protein is CASRLQGTGELFF. The CDR3 region has the DNA TGTGCCAGCAGGCTACAGGGAACCGGGGAGCTGTTTTTT.

The chain joins TRBV11-2 to TRBJ1-1; D ambiguous. With 5 bases removed from V and 1 base from J, the gap between germline ends came to 8 bases. The CDR3 loop spans 13 amino acids. CDR1 is SGHAT, CDR2 FQNNGV, per germline. The CDR3 sequence is CASSPSGNTEAFF. CDR3 bases: TGTGCCAGCAGCCCTTCGGGGAACACTGAAGCTTTCTTT.

V and J are TRBV28 and TRBJ2-2; 9 bases are shared with TRBD1. The ends lost 5 bases at V and 4 bases at J; junction bases unmatched: 5. CDR1 MDHEN and CDR2 SYDVKM come from the germline V gene. The CDR3 covers 15 residues. CDR3 sequence (DNA): TGTGCCAGCAGTCGGGACAGGGTATCCACCGGGGAGCTGTTTTTT. It yields the protein CASSRDRVSTGELFF. Combining the CDR3 with reference TRBV28 and TRBJ2-2 gives the whole variable domain DVKVTQSSRYLVKRTGEKVFLECVQDMDHENMFWYRQDPGLGLRLIYFSYDVKMKEKGDIPEGYSVSREKKERFSLILESASTNQTSMYLCASSRDRVSTGELFFGEGSRLTVL.

The CDR3 protein is CASSGGAYNEQFF. As DNA, the CDR3 is TGTGCCAGCAGCGGGGGGGCCTACAATGAGCAGTTCTTC. The V gene is TRBV5-6, the J gene TRBJ2-1; 7 bases align to TRBD2. V dropped 4 bases and J dropped 2; count of bases not matched to a gene: 0. CDR3 length equals 13 residues. Looked up from germline, CDR1 is SGHDT and CDR2 is YYEEEE. The complete variable domain, with remaining parts taken from reference TRBV5-6 and TRBJ2-1, reads DAGVTQSPTHLIKTRGQQVTLRCSPKSGHDTVSWYQQALGQGPQFIFQYYEEEERQRGNFPDRFSGHQFPNYSSELNVNALLLGDSALYLCASSGGAYNEQFFGPGTRLTVL.

This clone was counted between two and nine times. This CDR3 is CASGGQMNTEAFF. Here the CDR3 DNA reads TGTGCCAGCGGAGGACAGATGAACACTGAAGCTTTCTTT. J is TRBJ1-1 and V is TRBV19; D is possibly TRBD1 (6 bases). Trimming removed 9 bases at V and 0 bases at J, with 11 bases between. From germline, CDR1 is LNHDA and CDR2 SQIVND (reference sequence). CDR3 length: 13 residues.

This clone was observed a few times. The chain couples TRBV9 to TRBJ2-7; TRBD1 agrees at 9 bases. This CDR3 region has 14 residues. Trimming cost V 0 bases and J 6 bases; bases outside gene matches: 4. Germline V gene lookup returns CDR1 SGDLS and CDR2 YYNGEE. The CDR3 here is CASSVGDRVTEQYF. In DNA form, the CDR3 reads TGTGCCAGCAGCGTAGGGGACAGGGTAACCGAGCAGTACTTC.

This chain uses TRBV7-2 with TRBJ2-7, with 10 bases aligning to TRBD2. Looked up from germline, CDR1 is SGHTA and CDR2 is FQGNSA. This CDR3 contains 16 residues. V lost 0 bases and J lost 4; bases outside the gene matches: 6. CDR3 bases: TGTGCCAGCAGCTTAGCAGCGGGGGGGCTTGGGTACGAGCAGTACTTC. It codes for CASSLAAGGLGYEQYF. Combining the CDR3 with reference TRBV7-2 and TRBJ2-7 gives the whole variable domain GAGVSQSPSNKVTEKGKDVELRCDPISGHTALYWYRQSLGQGLEFLIYFQGNSAPDKSGLPSDRFSAERTGGSVSTLTIQRTQQEDSAVYLCASSLAAGGLGYEQYFGPGTRLTVT.

In this sample, this clone turned up a few times. The rearrangement links TRBV18 to TRBJ2-1, with 9 bases identical to TRBD1. This CDR3 region has 18 residues. Germline loops: CDR1 KGHSH, CDR2 LQKENI. Unmatched junction bases numbered 16, after V lost 3 bases and J lost 7 bases. The CDR3 loop is CASSPKSPGQGSGNEQFF. The CDR3 region has the DNA TGTGCCAGCTCACCTAAGAGCCCGGGACAGGGATCGGGGAATGAGCAGTTCTTC. The entire variable domain, with the rest obtained from reference TRBV18 and TRBJ2-1, is as follows: NAGVMQNPRHLVRRRGQEARLRCSPMKGHSHVYWYRQLPEEGLKFMVYLQKENIIDESGMPKERFSAEFPKEGPSILRIQQVVRGDSAAYFCASSPKSPGQGSGNEQFFGPGTRLTVL.

This chain joins TRBV10-2 and TRBJ2-1; tentatively, D is TRBD2 (5 bases). CDR3 length equals 15 residues. Germline V gene lookup returns CDR1 WSHSY and CDR2 SAAADI. The ends were cut back, 3 bases at V and 6 bases at J, with 15 bases in the middle. CDR3 DNA: TGCGCCAGCAGTGATAGGACTGATCGGCCCAATGAGCAGTTCTTC. Translating gives CASSDRTDRPNEQFF.

This clone was counted a few times. The rearrangement uses TRBV11-2 and TRBJ2-7, with 9 bases lining up with TRBD2. The CDR3 sequence is 13 residues long. Germline loops: CDR1 SGHAT, CDR2 FQNNGV. J gave up 3 bases and V 4 bases, and 1 base lay outside the gene matches. The CDR3 nucleotides are TGTGCCAGCAGCTCGACTAGCGGCTACGAGCAGTACTTC. Amino acid sequence: CASSSTSGYEQYF. Combining the CDR3 with reference TRBV11-2 and TRBJ2-7 gives the whole variable domain EAGVAQSPRYKIIEKRQSVAFWCNPISGHATLYWYQQILGQGPKLLIQFQNNGVVDDSQLPKDRFSAERLKGVDSTLKIQPAKLEDSAVYLCASSSTSGYEQYFGPGTRLTVT.

V gene TRBV19 combines with J gene TRBJ2-5; TRBD1 aligns across 7 bases. CDR3 length: 14 amino acids. Germline V lookup: CDR1 LNHDA, CDR2 SQIVND (reference sequence). The trim removed 4 bases at V and 2 bases at J, leaving 4 bases unmatched. CDR3 amino acids: CASSKGQTQETQYF. The CDR3 nucleotides are TGTGCCAGTAGTAAGGGACAGACGCAAGAGACCCAGTACTTC.

The chain combines TRBV4-1 with TRBJ2-6, with D possibly TRBD2 on 5 matching bases. The ends were cut back, 4 bases at V and 2 bases at J, with 12 bases in the middle. Germline loops: CDR1 MGHRA, CDR2 YSYEKL. The CDR3 consists of 16 residues. The DNA for the CDR3 is TGCGCCAGCAGCCGACTCGGGGTGGCTGGGGCCAACGTCCTGACTTTC. This gives the protein CASSRLGVAGANVLTF.

The chain joins TRBV5-1 to TRBJ1-4; 7 bases align to TRBD1. Germline CDR1 is SGHRS and CDR2 is YFSETQ. The CDR3 extends over 16 amino acids. With 0 bases clipped from V and 4 bases from J, the junction kept 6 bases outside the gene matches. CDR3 DNA: TGCGCCAGCAGCTTGGGCCAGGGGGGCAATAATGAAAAACTGTTTTTT. Encoded protein: CASSLGQGGNNEKLFF.

V usage is TRBV19 and J usage is TRBJ2-1, with a tentative D call TRBD1 (6 bases). The CDR3 spans 14 residues. The germline V and J ends were trimmed by 1 base and 9 bases, with 13 bases remaining between them. Germline-derived CDR1 and CDR2 are LNHDA and SQIVND (reference sequence). In DNA, the CDR3 is TGTGCCAGTAGTATAGGTTGGGTGGACAGTGAGCAGTTCTTC. Translated: CASSIGWVDSEQFF.

The DNA for the CDR3 is TGTGCCAGCAGGGAGAGACAGGGATTAAACTATGGCTACACCTTC. It translates to CASRERQGLNYGYTF. This chain links TRBV6-1 with TRBJ1-2; TRBD1 matches 7 bases. CDR1 and CDR2 (germline): MNHNS, SASEGT. J was trimmed by 2 bases and V by 6 bases; bases with no gene match: 9. The CDR3 is 15 residues long.